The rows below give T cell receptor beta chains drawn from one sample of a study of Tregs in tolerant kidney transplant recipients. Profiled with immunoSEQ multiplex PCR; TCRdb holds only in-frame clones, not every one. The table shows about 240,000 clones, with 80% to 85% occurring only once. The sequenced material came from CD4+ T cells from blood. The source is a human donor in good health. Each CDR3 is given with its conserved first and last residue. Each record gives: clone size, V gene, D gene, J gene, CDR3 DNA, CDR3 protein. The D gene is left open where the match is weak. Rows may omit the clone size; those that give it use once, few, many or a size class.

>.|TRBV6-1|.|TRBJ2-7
TGTGCCAGCAGGGAGGGCCGGGGCCCCTACGAGCAGTACTTC
CASREGRGPYEQYF
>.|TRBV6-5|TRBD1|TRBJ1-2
TGTGCCAGCAGTTACAGGGGGCCGAACTATGGCTACACCTTC
CASSYRGPNYGYTF
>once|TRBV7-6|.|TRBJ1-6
TGTGCCAGCAGCTTAGAGAGCCCCGCAAATAATTCACCCCTCCACTTT
CASSLESPANNSPLHF
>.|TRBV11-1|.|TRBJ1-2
TGTGCCAGCAGCCTCGACCTGGTTTTGGGCTACACCTTC
CASSLDLVLGYTF
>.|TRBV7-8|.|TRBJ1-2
TGTGCCAGCAGCTCAAGGGACCTGTGGGGCTACACCTTC
CASSSRDLWGYTF
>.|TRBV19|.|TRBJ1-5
TGTGCCAGTAGTATAGATCTGAACAGGGTAGTCAATCAGCCCCAGCATTTT
CASSIDLNRVVNQPQHF
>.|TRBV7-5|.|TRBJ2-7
TGTGTCAGAAGCTTCCGGGGGATAAGTGGCGAGCAGTACTTC
CVRSFRGISGEQYF
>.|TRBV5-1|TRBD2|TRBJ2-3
TGCGCCAGCAGCTTGGTGGCGGGGGGCTCGGGTACAGATACGCAGTATTTT
CASSLVAGGSGTDTQYF
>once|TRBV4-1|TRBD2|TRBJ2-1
TGCGCCAGCAGCCAAAGGCTAGCGGGGGGGGTCTCCTACAATGAGCAGTTCTTC
CASSQRLAGGVSYNEQFF
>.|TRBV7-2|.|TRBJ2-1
TGTGCCAGCAGCTTAGCGGGGGGGCCATACAATGAGCAGTTCTTC
CASSLAGGPYNEQFF
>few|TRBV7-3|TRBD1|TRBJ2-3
TGTGCCAGCAGCTCGGAATCAACAGGGGCAGATACGCAGTATTTT
CASSSESTGADTQYF
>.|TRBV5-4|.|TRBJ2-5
TGTGCCAGCAGCTTGCGTCTAACGGCCGGGGCCCAGTACTTC
CASSLRLTAGAQYF
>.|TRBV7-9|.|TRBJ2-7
TGTGCCAGCAGCCGGGACTACGAGCAGTACTTC
CASSRDYEQYF
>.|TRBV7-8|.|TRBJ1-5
TGTGCCAGCGCTAGAGATTCCAATCAGCCCCAGCATTTT
CASARDSNQPQHF
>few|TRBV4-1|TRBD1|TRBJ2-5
TGCGCCAGCAGCCAAGATGGGACAGGGAGAGAGACCCAGTACTTC
CASSQDGTGRETQYF
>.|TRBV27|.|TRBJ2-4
TGTGCCAGCAGTGGGCGCCGGGGAAACATTCAGTACTTC
CASSGRRGNIQYF
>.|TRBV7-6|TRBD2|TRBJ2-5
TGTGCCAGCAGCCCGCATGGGGCTAGCGGGGGGGAGACCCAGTACTTC
CASSPHGASGGETQYF
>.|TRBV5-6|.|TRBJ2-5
TGTGCCAGCAGCTTAGTCACTGGGTCCCAGTACTTC
CASSLVTGSQYF
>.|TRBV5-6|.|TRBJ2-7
TGTGCCAGCAGCTTGCGGGGGCCACCATACGAGCAGTACTTC
CASSLRGPPYEQYF
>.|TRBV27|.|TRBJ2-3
TGTGCCAGCAGTTCTCTAGGAATAGGCACAGATACGCAGTATTTT
CASSSLGIGTDTQYF
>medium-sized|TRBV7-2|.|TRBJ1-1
TGTGCCAGCAGCGACAGGAACACTGAAGCTTTCTTT
CASSDRNTEAFF
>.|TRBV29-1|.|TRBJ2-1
TGCACCTTCGCCGGGAACCACAATGAGCAGTTCTTC
CTFAGNHNEQFF